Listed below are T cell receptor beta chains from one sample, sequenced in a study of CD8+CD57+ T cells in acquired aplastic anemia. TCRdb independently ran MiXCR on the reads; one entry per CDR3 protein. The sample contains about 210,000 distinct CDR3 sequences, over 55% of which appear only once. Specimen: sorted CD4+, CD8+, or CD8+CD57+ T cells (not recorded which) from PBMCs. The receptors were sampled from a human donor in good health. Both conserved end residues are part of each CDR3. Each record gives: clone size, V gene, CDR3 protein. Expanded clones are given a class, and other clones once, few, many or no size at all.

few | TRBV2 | CASRGLAGETQYF
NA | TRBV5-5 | CASSFGQTDANTEAFF
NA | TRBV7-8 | CASSLGVSGRPNSYEQYF
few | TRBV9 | CASSVGRAPTSSEQYF
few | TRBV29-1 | CSVHFRGTEAFF
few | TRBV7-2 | CASSLRRSDTQYF
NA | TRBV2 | CASSEVTANQPQHF
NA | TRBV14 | CASSQVSTDTQYF
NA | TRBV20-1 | CSASGGATDTQYF
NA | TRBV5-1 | CASSLVATGNSPLHF
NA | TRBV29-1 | CSVEESRGRFTGELFF
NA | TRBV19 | CASSNGDSQEVQYF
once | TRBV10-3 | CAISERGGYGYTF
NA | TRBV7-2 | CASSMRTSGTSDEQYF
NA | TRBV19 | CASTQGGGGRYTF
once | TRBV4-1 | CASSETHTPGLAQFF
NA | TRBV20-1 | CSARDEGQSSSNEKLFF
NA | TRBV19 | CASSTGQGAWGDTPYF
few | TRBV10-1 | CASSDAPGAYNEQFF
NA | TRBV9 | CASSPQGGGYEQYF
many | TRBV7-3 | CASSLYGAGGNEQFF
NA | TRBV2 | CASTRTSGDTDTQYF
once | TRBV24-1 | CATSPFEGGYTF
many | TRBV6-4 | CASSDTHLARLHEQFF
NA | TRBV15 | CATSRGAQGAFEQYF
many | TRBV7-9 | CASSSGTGASSYEQYF
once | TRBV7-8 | CASSFSGGAAPVGQFF
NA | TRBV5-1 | CASSLDGGRVPSTDTQYF
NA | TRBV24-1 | CATSGTSSYNEQFF
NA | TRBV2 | CASNPLAGAKGTGELFF
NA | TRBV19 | CASSRQGLETQYF
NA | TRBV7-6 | CASSLRERNIQYF
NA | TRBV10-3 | CAIRAGTVATYEQYF
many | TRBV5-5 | CASSLGNGLNYEQYF
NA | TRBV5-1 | CASSLSRGQAGYTF
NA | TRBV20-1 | CSALPIYEQYF
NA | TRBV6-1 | CASSERTAKGNTIYF
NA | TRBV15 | CATSRVIGEPGELFF
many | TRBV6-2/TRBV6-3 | CASGVSYEQYF
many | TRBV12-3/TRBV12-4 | CASTPSVLLNTEQLLPYNSPLHF
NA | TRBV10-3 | CAISERTGDSGYTF
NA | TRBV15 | CATSGLVDRARLGYTF
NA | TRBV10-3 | CASSALLFYNEQFF
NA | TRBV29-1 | CSVGQGAETQYF
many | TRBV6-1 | CASSEEVSGGNTIYF
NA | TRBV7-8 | CASSLGTSHQETQYF
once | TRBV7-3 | CASSPSSGIASYEQYF
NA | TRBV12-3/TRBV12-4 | CASTPLPTGGLTEAFF
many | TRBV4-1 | CASSQEPPGGGNQPQHF
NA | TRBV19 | CASSIQRTRMDEQYF
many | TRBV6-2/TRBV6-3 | CASSSALTPYEQYF
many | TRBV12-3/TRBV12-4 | CASSLTGGGRAPGELFF
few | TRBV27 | CASSRDRYGYTF